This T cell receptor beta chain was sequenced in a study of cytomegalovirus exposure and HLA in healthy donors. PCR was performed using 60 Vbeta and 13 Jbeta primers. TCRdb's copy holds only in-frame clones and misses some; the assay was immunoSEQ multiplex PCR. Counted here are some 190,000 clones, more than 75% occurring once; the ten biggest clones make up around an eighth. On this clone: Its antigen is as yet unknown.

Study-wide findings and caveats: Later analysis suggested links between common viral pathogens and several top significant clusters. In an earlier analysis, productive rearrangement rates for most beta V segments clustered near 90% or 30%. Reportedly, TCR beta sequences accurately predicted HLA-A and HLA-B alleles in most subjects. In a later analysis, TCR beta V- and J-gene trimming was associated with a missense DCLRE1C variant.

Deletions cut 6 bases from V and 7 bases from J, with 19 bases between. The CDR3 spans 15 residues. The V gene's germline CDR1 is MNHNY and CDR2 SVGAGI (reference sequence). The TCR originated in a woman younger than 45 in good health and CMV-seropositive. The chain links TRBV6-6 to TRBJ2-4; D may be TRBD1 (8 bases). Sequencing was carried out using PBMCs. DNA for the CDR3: TGTGCCAGCAGCCCACCGGAACAGGGGGGGAACATTCAGTACTTC. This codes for CASSPPEQGGNIQYF.